The source of this TCR beta chain is a study of a mutant IDH1 vaccine in newly diagnosed glioma. Whole-study context: Before enrollment, patients got radiotherapy alone, temozolomide alone, or mostly the combination. Study outcomes and limitations: Pseudoprogression apparently tracked independently of changes in top peripheral T cell clonotypes.

As for this clone: Its antigen is not identified.

This CDR3 spans 15 amino acids. The ends lost 3 bases at V and 1 base at J; junction bases unmatched: 2. Germline V gives CDR1 SGHDN, CDR2 FVKESK. TCRdb keeps only in-frame clones here, not all; method: immunoSEQ multiplex PCR. The data contain 60,000 to 100,000 clones, more than 70% of them singletons. As for time point: week 23, last vaccination. Each vaccine dose was 300 ug of mutant IDH1 20-mer peptide, with topical imiquimod. The astrocytomas were IDH1-mutant, ATRX-negative, and WHO grade 3 or 4. V and J are TRBV14 and TRBJ2-2; 7 positions match TRBD1. The clonotype comes from a woman in her 50s with glioma. This material consisted of PBMCs, taken from a glioma patient whose treatment included an IDH1 peptide vaccine. The DNA for the CDR3 is TGTGCCAGCAGCCATAGACAGGGGAACACCGGGGAGCTGTTTTTT. Amino acids: CASSHRQGNTGELFF.